This TCR beta chain was documented in a study of cytomegalovirus exposure and HLA in healthy donors. Study observations and caveats: As confirmed in vitro, three CMV-associated chains were specific for CMV antigens. Reports showed the classifier diagnosing cytomegalovirus status with high specificity and sensitivity.

A remark on this clone: Antigen unknown.

Method: immunoSEQ multiplex PCR; TCRdb's copy keeps in-frame clones and lacks some. This table has fewer than 200,000 clones, about nine tenths appearing once. The trim removed 4 bases at V and 5 bases at J, leaving 4 bases unmatched. The CDR3 contains 13 residues. Per the germline V gene, CDR1 is SNHLY and CDR2 is FYNNEI. Sample: PBMCs. This receptor was obtained from a man between 18 and 29 years old in good health and CMV-seropositive. This chain connects TRBV2 to TRBJ2-5; 7 bases line up with TRBD2. The CDR3 is CASSGGSRETQYF. The CDR3, as DNA: TGTGCCAGCAGTGGCGGGAGTAGGGAGACCCAGTACTTC.